This entry lists 24 T cell receptor beta chains sequenced from one sample in a study of glioma-infiltrating T cells after dendritic cell vaccination. TCRdb keeps only in-frame clones here, not all; method: immunoSEQ multiplex PCR. The sample lists around 72,000 clones, under 90% occurring once. The material was blood, obtained before dendritic cell vaccination. These receptors originate from a human donor with glioblastoma.

The chain employs TRBV27 and TRBJ1-5; maybe TRBD1 (5 bases). V lost 3 bases and J lost 7, with 10 bases in between. This CDR3 is built from 13 residues. Germline CDR1 and CDR2: MNHEY and SMNVEV (reference sequence). CDR3 loop: CASSLGGRQPQHF. For the CDR3, the DNA is TGTGCCAGCAGTTTGGGGGGTAGACAGCCCCAGCATTTT.

CDR3 coding DNA: TGTGCCAGCAGTGACCCTGACAGGGCCACTGAAGCTTTCTTT. The encoded protein is CASSDPDRATEAFF. The genes are TRBV25-1 and TRBJ1-1; 7 nucleotides line up with TRBD1. The CDR3 loop spans 14 amino acids. With 3 bases clipped from V and 4 bases from J, the junction kept 5 bases outside the gene matches. CDR1 is MGHDK and CDR2 is SYGVNS in the germline V gene.

This clone was detected only once. The V call is TRBV7-2, the J call TRBJ1-1; possibly TRBD1 for D (6 bases). V lost 5 bases, J lost 0 bases, and 13 bases lay in between. CDR3 length: 15 residues. Germline assignment: CDR1 SGHTA and CDR2 FQGNSA. DNA for the CDR3: TGTGCCAGCAGCCCGGGACAAGGAATGAACACTGAAGCTTTCTTT. Amino acids: CASSPGQGMNTEAFF.

The chain is built from TRBV19 and TRBJ2-2; possible D gene TRBD2, 6 bases. Trimming took off 5 bases at V and 0 bases at J, with 13 bases between the two ends. CDR1 and CDR2 (germline): LNHDA, SQIVND (reference sequence). This CDR3 contains 16 residues. The CDR3: CASSPGTLTNTGELFF. CDR3 nucleotide sequence: TGTGCCAGTAGTCCCGGGACTCTGACGAACACCGGGGAGCTGTTTTTT.

The chain has TRBV6-5 and TRBJ2-4; 7 bases line up with TRBD1. The CDR3 has 16 residues. Germline V gives CDR1 MNHEY, CDR2 SVGAGI. V lost 0 bases to trimming and J lost 7 bases; unmatched junction nucleotides: 9. As DNA, the CDR3 is TGTGCCAGCAGTTACTCGGCAGGGGGTGGGGGCAACATTCAGTACTTC. This gives the protein CASSYSAGGGGNIQYF.

V usage is TRBV5-1 and J usage is TRBJ1-6; no clear D gene. Germline V gives CDR1 SGHRS, CDR2 YFSETQ. CDR3 size: 14 residues. V lost 0 bases to trimming and J lost 6 bases, with 7 bases between them. The CDR3 region is CASSLGAGNSPLHF. For the CDR3, the DNA is TGCGCCAGCAGCTTGGGGGCGGGTAATTCACCCCTCCACTTT.

This sequence joins TRBV7-8 and TRBJ1-1; unclear D gene. V lost 1 base, J lost 1 base, and 4 bases lay in between. CDR1 is SGHVS and CDR2 is FQNEAQ in the germline V gene. The CDR3 sequence is 13 residues long. CDR3 DNA sequence: TGTGCCAGCAGCTTAGACAAGAACACTGAAGCTTTCTTT. Residues: CASSLDKNTEAFF. The whole variable domain, remainder taken from reference TRBV7-8 and TRBJ1-1, is GAGVSQSPRYKVAKRGQDVALRCDPISGHVSLFWYQQALGQGPEFLTYFQNEAQLDKSGLPSDRFFAERPEGSVSTLKIQRTQQEDSAVYLCASSLDKNTEAFFGQGTRLTVV.

The chain links TRBV5-1 to TRBJ2-5, with D maybe TRBD2 (6 bases). The germline V gene has CDR1 SGHRS and CDR2 YFSETQ. The CDR3 runs to 15 residues. V gave up 6 bases and J gave up 2 bases, with 17 bases separating them. The CDR3 DNA follows: TGCGCCAGCACGACTAGTAGCGTCAATCAAGAGACCCAGTACTTC. Translated, it gives CASTTSSVNQETQYF.

The rearrangement joins TRBV18 to TRBJ1-1; D perhaps matches TRBD1 (5 bases). V dropped 4 bases and J dropped 5 bases, with 11 bases sitting between them. The CDR3 is 13 residues long. Germline V gives CDR1 KGHSH, CDR2 LQKENI. The CDR3 spells CASSRGGFTEAFF. CDR3 coding DNA: TGTGCCAGCTCACGGGGGGGGTTTACTGAAGCTTTCTTT.

This clone was seen a single time. This sequence joins TRBV6-5 and TRBJ1-6; the D gene is possibly TRBD1 (5 bases). The germline V gene has CDR1 MNHEY and CDR2 SVGAGI. Trimming took off 4 bases at V and 9 bases at J, with 16 bases between the two ends. The CDR3 has 15 residues. In DNA form, the CDR3 reads TGTGCCAGCAGTTTCGCCGGGACGGGGGTTTCACCCCTCCACTTT. Amino acids: CASSFAGTGVSPLHF.

The rearrangement uses TRBV19 and TRBJ1-1; a weak D match, TRBD1 (6 bases). V lost 4 bases to trimming and J lost 1 base, with 7 bases between them. CDR1 and CDR2 (germline): LNHDA, SQIVND (reference sequence). This CDR3 has 13 residues. The CDR3 is CASSTGENTEAFF. The CDR3 nucleotides read TGTGCCAGTAGTACAGGGGAGAACACTGAAGCTTTCTTT.

The rearrangement links TRBV4-1 to TRBJ1-1; D not resolved. This CDR3 spans 15 amino acids. From germline, CDR1 is MGHRA and CDR2 YSYEKL. Trimming cost V 1 base and J 0 bases, with 9 bases left between them. This CDR3 is CASSQAIKMNTEAFF. CDR3 coding DNA: TGCGCCAGCAGCCAAGCTATAAAAATGAACACTGAAGCTTTCTTT.

This clone appeared once. The chain carries TRBV6-1 and TRBJ1-4, with D tentatively TRBD1 (5 bases). CDR1 MNHNS and CDR2 SASEGT come from the germline V gene. The CDR3 spans 17 residues. The ends were cut back, 1 base at V and 2 bases at J, with 14 bases in the middle. The CDR3 sequence is CASSEVVGEGTNEKLFF. The CDR3 DNA sequence: TGTGCCAGCAGTGAAGTTGTTGGGGAGGGGACTAATGAAAAACTGTTTTTT.

The chain couples TRBV7-8 to TRBJ2-6; a weak D match, TRBD1 (6 bases). The CDR3 is made up of 15 amino acids. Germline lookup yields CDR1 SGHVS and CDR2 FQNEAQ. The germline V and J ends were trimmed by 11 bases and 2 bases, with 16 bases remaining between them. For the CDR3, the DNA is TGTGCCGCCCCGCTGGGGGCAGCTGGGGCCAACGTCCTGACTTTC. Encoded protein: CAAPLGAAGANVLTF.

The chain employs TRBV6-6 and TRBJ2-3, with TRBD1 identical over 9 bases. The CDR3 runs 15 residues. The germline V gene encodes CDR1 MNHNY and CDR2 SVGAGI (reference sequence). Unmatched junction bases numbered 4, after V lost 5 bases and J lost 1 base. The DNA for the CDR3 is TGTGCCAGCAGTCCTGGACAGGGGCGCACAGATACGCAGTATTTT. Translating gives CASSPGQGRTDTQYF.

This chain links TRBV6-5 with TRBJ2-7; D is possibly TRBD1 (5 bases). Per germline, CDR1 MNHEY and CDR2 SVGAGI. The CDR3 is made up of 12 amino acids. The V and J ends lost 6 bases and 4 bases respectively, with 10 bases between them. CDR3 in DNA: TGTGCCAGCAGCTTTGACAGATACGAGCAGTACTTC. Translated, it gives CASSFDRYEQYF.

This clone was recorded a few times. The chain links TRBV15 to TRBJ2-4; 12 bases line up with TRBD2. This CDR3 is built from 14 residues. The junction had 5 bases not matched to a gene; V was cut back by 0 bases and J by 14 bases. In germline, CDR1 is LNHNV, CDR2 YYDKDF (reference sequence). CDR3: CATSRETSGGPKYF. As DNA, the CDR3 is TGTGCCACCAGCAGAGAAACTAGCGGGGGGCCAAAGTACTTC.

This rearrangement joins TRBV6-6 to TRBJ1-5, with D unclear. The germline gives CDR1 MNHNY, CDR2 SVGAGI (reference sequence). The CDR3 is 13 residues long. V was cut by 4 bases and J by 2 bases, with 6 bases left in between. Written as DNA, the CDR3 is TGTGCCAGCAGTTTAACAGGCAATCAGCCCCAGCATTTT. It yields the protein CASSLTGNQPQHF.

This chain joins TRBV7-2 and TRBJ1-3, with 8 bases fitting TRBD1. Germline CDR1 is SGHTA and CDR2 is FQGNSA. Trimming at V came to 5 bases and at J to 2 bases, leaving 5 bases not matched to a gene. The CDR3 is made up of 15 amino acids. The CDR3 protein is CASSTNRGTGNTIYF. DNA of the CDR3: TGTGCCAGCAGCACAAACAGGGGGACTGGAAACACCATATATTTT.

J is TRBJ2-2 and V is TRBV6-6; 10 nucleotides agree with TRBD1. The V and J ends lost 5 bases and 6 bases, in that order; junction bases with no gene match: 9. CDR1 is MNHNY and CDR2 is SVGAGI in the germline V gene (reference sequence). The CDR3 is 16 amino acids. The CDR3 DNA is TGTGCCAGCAGTCGACCGGGACAGGGGCAGTCCGGGGAGCTGTTTTTT. Translated: CASSRPGQGQSGELFF.

This chain uses TRBV19 with TRBJ1-1, with TRBD1 matching 11 bases. Per germline, CDR1 LNHDA and CDR2 SQIVND (reference sequence). V lost 1 base, J lost 4 bases, and 8 bases stayed unmatched. CDR3 size: 17 residues. The DNA for the CDR3 is TGTGCCAGTAGTATAGCCCGGGACAGGGGGGGGCGCACTGAAGCTTTCTTT. Translation: CASSIARDRGGRTEAFF.

The chain carries TRBV7-6 and TRBJ1-5, with 8 bases lining up with TRBD1. V trimming: 0 bases; J trimming: 7 bases; junction bases outside the gene matches: 11. The germline CDR1 and CDR2 sequences are SGHVS and FNYEAQ. The CDR3 has 17 amino acids. The CDR3 sequence: CASSLAGGQGAFQPQHF. The CDR3 coding sequence is TGTGCCAGCAGCTTAGCGGGGGGGCAGGGGGCTTTCCAGCCCCAGCATTTT.

For the CDR3, the DNA is TGTGCCAGCAGCTTAGCGGGCGGGGGGGCAGCAGATACGCAGTATTTT. It codes for CASSLAGGGAADTQYF. V usage is TRBV7-2 and J usage is TRBJ2-3; the match to TRBD2 covers 9 bases. Germline V gene data show CDR1 as SGHTA and CDR2 as FQGNSA. The CDR3 is 16 amino acids. The V gene end was trimmed by 0 bases and the J gene end by 4 bases; junction bases not matched to a gene: 5.

This rearrangement joins TRBV5-1 to TRBJ2-7, with 7 bases fitting TRBD2. The V gene end was trimmed by 1 base and the J gene end by 2 bases; junction bases not matched to a gene: 3. Germline CDR1 SGHRS, CDR2 YFSETQ. The CDR3 sequence is 14 residues long. CDR3 sequence: CASSLLGGTYEQYF. The DNA for the CDR3 is TGCGCCAGCAGCTTGCTGGGGGGGACCTACGAGCAGTACTTC.